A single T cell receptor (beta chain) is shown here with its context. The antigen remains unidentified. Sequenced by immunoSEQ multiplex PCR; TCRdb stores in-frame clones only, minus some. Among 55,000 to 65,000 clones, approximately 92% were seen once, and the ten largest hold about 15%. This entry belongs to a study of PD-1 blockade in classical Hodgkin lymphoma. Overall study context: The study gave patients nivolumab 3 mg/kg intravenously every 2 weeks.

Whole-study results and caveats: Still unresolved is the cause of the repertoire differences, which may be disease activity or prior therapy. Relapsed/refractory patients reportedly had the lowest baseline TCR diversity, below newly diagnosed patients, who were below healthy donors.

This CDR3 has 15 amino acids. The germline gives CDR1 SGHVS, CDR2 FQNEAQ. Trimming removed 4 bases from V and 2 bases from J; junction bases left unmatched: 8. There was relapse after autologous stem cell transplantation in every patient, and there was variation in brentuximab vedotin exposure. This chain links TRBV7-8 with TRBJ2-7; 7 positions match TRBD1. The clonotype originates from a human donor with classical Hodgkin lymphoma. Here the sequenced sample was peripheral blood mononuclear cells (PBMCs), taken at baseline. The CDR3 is CASSSPGQTTYEQYF. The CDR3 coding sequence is TGTGCCAGCAGCTCACCGGGACAGACAACCTACGAGCAGTACTTC.